This T cell receptor beta chain comes out of a study of T cell responses to AZD1222 COVID-19 vaccine. As concerns this clone: Its antigen is as yet unknown.

Method: immunoSEQ multiplex PCR; TCRdb's copy keeps in-frame clones and lacks some. The repertoire holds roughly 120,000 clones, roughly 93% seen once, with around 1.4% in the top ten. The germline V gene encodes CDR1 SGHNT and CDR2 YYREEE (reference sequence). Trimming removed 4 bases from V and 10 bases from J, with 12 bases in between. This CDR3 region has 12 residues. Study-wide results and caveats: Among spike-specific TCRs, nearly half reportedly target unmutated variant regions. Vaccination with two AZD1222 doses was followed by a rise in Spike-specific TCR breadth and depth.

The source material was peripheral blood, sampled 28 days after the second AZD1222 dose. The clonotype originates from an adult who received the AZD1222 COVID-19 vaccine. V gene TRBV5-4 combines with J gene TRBJ2-1; D is unclear. The CDR3 sequence: CASSPRWEEQFF. The CDR3 nucleotides read TGTGCCAGCAGCCCCCGGTGGGAAGAGCAGTTCTTC.